One and the same sample provided the 14 T cell receptor beta chains below, sequenced in a study of T cell repertoires in cytomegalovirus infection. TCRdb re-called the reads through MiXCR, storing one row per CDR3 protein. The sample includes approximately 910,000 distinct CDR3 sequences, around a third of them seen just once. These receptors' antigens are unknown. Here the sequenced sample was cultured CD8+ T cells from PBMCs, taken from culture after CMV antigen stimulation. The receptors stem from a human donor in good health (CMV status not recorded). Some clones in this sample may be carry-over from other donors' samples.

The sample holds a few counts of this clonotype. The chain has TRBV7-9 and TRBJ2-1; D is unclear. CDR3 length: 14 residues. From germline, CDR1 is SEHNR and CDR2 FQNEAQ (reference sequence). V was shortened by 2 bases and J by 4 bases, with 9 bases between the two germline ends. This chain's CDR3 is CASSLTQEYNEQFF. The DNA for the CDR3 is TGTGCCAGCAGCTTAACCCAGGAGTACAATGAGCAGTTCTTC.

The gene calls are TRBV7-2 and TRBJ1-2, with TRBD1 identical over 8 bases. The germline V gene encodes CDR1 SGHTA and CDR2 FQGNSA. The CDR3 consists of 16 residues. After removal of 2 bases from V and 6 bases from J, the junction contained 11 bases not matched to a gene. The CDR3 coding sequence is TGTGCCAGCAGCTTAAGGCCGGACAGGGTCAGAGATGGCTACACCTTC. It encodes CASSLRPDRVRDGYTF.

This clonotype was detected a few times. The V call is TRBV5-5, the J call TRBJ1-5; possible D gene TRBD1, 6 bases. The V gene lost 3 bases and the J gene lost 3 bases, with 13 bases spanning the gap. This CDR3 is 15 amino acids long. Germline CDR1 reads SGHKS; CDR2 reads YYEKEE (reference sequence). CDR3 sequence: CASSSKGQINQPQHF. Written as DNA, the CDR3 is TGTGCCAGCAGCTCAAAAGGACAGATCAATCAGCCCCAGCATTTT.

The V gene is TRBV13, the J gene TRBJ1-2; TRBD1 is a possible D gene (5 bases). The CDR3 covers 15 residues. CDR1 and CDR2 (germline): PRHDT, FYEKMQ (reference sequence). The V and J ends lost 5 bases and 3 bases respectively, with 16 bases between them. CDR3 amino acids: CASSPSDRSYYGYTF. CDR3 bases: TGTGCCAGCAGCCCAAGTGACAGATCATACTATGGCTACACCTTC.

CDR3 sequence: CASSKQGGEQYV. CDR3 sequence (DNA): TGTGCCAGCAGTAAACAGGGTGGCGAGCAGTACGTC. V and J are TRBV27 and TRBJ2-7; tentatively, D is TRBD1 (6 bases). Trimming took 5 bases from V and 6 from J, leaving 11 bases between them. Germline lookup yields CDR1 MNHEY and CDR2 SMNVEV (reference sequence). This CDR3 contains 12 residues.

J is TRBJ2-7 and V is TRBV6-6; 9 bases map to TRBD2. Germline CDR1 reads MNHNY; CDR2 reads SVGAGI (reference sequence). This CDR3 spans 16 amino acids. Trimming at V came to 4 bases and at J to 3 bases, leaving 10 bases not matched to a gene. The chain's CDR3 is CASSSTLAGILYEQYF. The CDR3 DNA is TGTGCCAGCAGTTCCACGCTAGCGGGGATTCTCTACGAGCAGTACTTC.

The chain is built from TRBV27 and TRBJ2-1; possible D gene TRBD2, 5 bases. This CDR3 is 12 amino acids long. Germline CDR1 reads MNHEY; CDR2 reads SMNVEV (reference sequence). Deletions cut 8 bases from V and 7 bases from J, with 12 bases between. The CDR3 loop reads CASGRVQNEQFF. CDR3 coding DNA: TGTGCCAGCGGGCGGGTGCAGAATGAGCAGTTCTTC.

The V gene is TRBV7-9, the J gene TRBJ1-4, with a weak D call TRBD1 (5 bases). The CDR3 spans 15 residues. CDR1 and CDR2 (germline): SEHNR, FQNEAQ (reference sequence). Trimming removed 5 bases at V and 2 bases at J, with 12 bases between. CDR3 in amino acids: CASSRTEGTNEKLFF. The CDR3 DNA follows: TGTGCCAGCAGCCGCACCGAGGGGACTAATGAAAAACTGTTTTTT.

V and J are TRBV6-2 or TRBV6-3 and TRBJ2-3; no clear D. The V end was cut by 3 bases, the J end by 7 bases, with 8 bases between. CDR1 MNHEY and CDR2 SVGEGT come from the germline V gene. There are 12 residues in the CDR3. The DNA of the CDR3 is TGTGCCAGCAGTTATTCCAAGTATACGCAGTATTTT. The encoded protein is CASSYSKYTQYF.

There are many counts of this clonotype. This chain connects TRBV12-5 to TRBJ1-2; 11 bases are shared with TRBD1. Trimming cost V 3 bases and J 8 bases; bases outside gene matches: 8. The CDR3 runs 15 residues. Germline-derived CDR1 and CDR2 are LGHNT and FRNRAP. CDR3 sequence (DNA): TGTGCTAGTGGTTTTCTTCCGGACAGGGGGCAGGGCTACACCTTC. It yields the protein CASGFLPDRGQGYTF. The entire variable domain, with the rest obtained from reference TRBV12-5 and TRBJ1-2, is as follows: DARVTQTPRHKVTEMGQEVTMRCQPILGHNTVFWYRQTMMQGLELLAYFRNRAPLDDSGMPKDRFSAEMPDATLATLKIQPSEPRDSAVYFCASGFLPDRGQGYTFGSGTRLTVV.

In its sample, this clonotype was seen a few times. The rearrangement uses TRBV27 and TRBJ2-2; D gene uncertain. CDR1 and CDR2 from the germline V gene are MNHEY and SMNVEV (reference sequence). This CDR3 is built from 14 residues. Trimming took off 5 bases at V and 0 bases at J, with 7 bases between the two ends. The CDR3 reads CASSRAPNTGELFF. DNA of the CDR3: TGTGCCAGCAGTCGCGCCCCGAACACCGGGGAGCTGTTTTTT.

The sample holds a few counts of this clonotype. The chain recombines TRBV6-2 or TRBV6-3 with TRBJ2-5, with D uncertain. Germline V gene sequence: CDR1 MNHEY, CDR2 SVGEGT. V was pared by 6 bases and J by 5 bases, with 13 bases between. The CDR3 is made up of 13 amino acids. Here the CDR3 DNA reads TGTGCCAGCAGCATGACTGGTACGGAGACCCAGTACTTC. Protein sequence: CASSMTGTETQYF.

On this clonotype: Mismatch with germline at one junction end may stem from a read error. The chain recombines TRBV7-6 with TRBJ2-3; D is possibly TRBD2 (6 bases). The CDR3 is 18 amino acids. Germline V lookup: CDR1 SGHVS, CDR2 FNYEAQ. CDR3: CASNLNTDGPCGDDTQYF. The CDR3 DNA is TGTGCCAGCAACTTAAACACGGACGGACCCTGCGGGGATGATACGCAGTATTTT.

This clonotype appeared many times. The chain uses TRBV7-2 and TRBJ1-1; D gene ambiguous. The CDR3 has 16 residues. Per germline, CDR1 SGHTA and CDR2 FQGNSA. The V and J ends lost 1 base and 2 bases respectively, with 14 bases between them. The CDR3 nucleotides are TGTGCCAGCAGCTTAGGTCGATGGGGAAAAAACACTGAAGCTTTCTTT. This codes for CASSLGRWGKNTEAFF.